The next 6 T cell receptor beta chains were all read from a single sample in a study of T cell changes during pregnancy in multiple sclerosis. The table came from immunoSEQ multiplex PCR; TCRdb's copy has only in-frame clones and leaves some out. The table lists 38,000 or so clones, about 93% of them singletons. The source was CD4+ T cells from peripheral blood mononuclear cells, collected in the third trimester of pregnancy. These receptors were obtained from a female donor with multiple sclerosis, enrolled in a pregnancy study.

The V and J genes are TRBV9 and TRBJ2-1; TRBD2 matches at 13 bases. The CDR3 length is 21 residues. V lost 1 base and J lost 6; bases outside the gene matches: 19. CDR1 is SGDLS and CDR2 is YYNGEE in the germline V gene. This chain's CDR3 is CASSVSLRLAGGISGINEQFF. Here the CDR3 DNA reads TGTGCCAGCAGCGTAAGTCTCCGACTAGCGGGAGGTATTTCGGGTATCAATGAGCAGTTCTTC. Together with reference TRBV9 and TRBJ2-1, the CDR3 gives the full variable domain: DSGVTQTPKHLITATGQRVTLRCSPRSGDLSVYWYQQSLDQGLQFLIQYYNGEERAKGNILERFSAQQFPDLHSELNLSSLELGDSALYFCASSVSLRLAGGISGINEQFFGPGTRLTVL.

V is TRBV11-3 and J is TRBJ2-1; the match to TRBD2 covers 12 bases. Per the germline V gene, CDR1 is SGHNT and CDR2 is YENEEA. Trimming removed 0 bases from V and 5 bases from J; junction bases left unmatched: 8. The CDR3 contains 18 residues. CDR3 sequence (DNA): TGTGCCAGCAGCTTAGAGTCCGGGCTAGCGGGAGGGAACAATGAGCAGTTCTTC. Translated, it gives CASSLESGLAGGNNEQFF. The full variable domain, with the rest looked up from reference TRBV11-3 and TRBJ2-1, is EAGVVQSPRYKIIEKKQPVAFWCNPISGHNTLYWYLQNLGQGPELLIRYENEEAVDDSQLPKDRFSAERLKGVDSTLKIQPAELGDSAVYLCASSLESGLAGGNNEQFFGPGTRLTVL.

This clone has only one observation. This chain links TRBV9 with TRBJ2-2; D may be TRBD2 (6 bases). Germline CDR1 SGDLS, CDR2 YYNGEE. This CDR3 has 15 amino acids. The V and J ends lost 1 base and 6 bases respectively, with 13 bases between them. CDR3 sequence (DNA): TGTGCCAGCAGCGTATCCGGGACTTACGCCGGGGAGCTGTTTTTT. Its translation is CASSVSGTYAGELFF. The entire variable domain, with the rest obtained from reference TRBV9 and TRBJ2-2, is as follows: DSGVTQTPKHLITATGQRVTLRCSPRSGDLSVYWYQQSLDQGLQFLIQYYNGEERAKGNILERFSAQQFPDLHSELNLSSLELGDSALYFCASSVSGTYAGELFFGEGSRLTVL.

This chain connects TRBV7-8 to TRBJ1-1; a possible D gene is TRBD1 (6 bases). V was clipped by 5 bases and J by 1 base, with 11 bases between them. Germline V gene lookup returns CDR1 SGHVS and CDR2 FQNEAQ. CDR3 length: 14 residues. The CDR3 DNA follows: TGTGCCAGCAGCCCAACCAGGGGGAACACTGAAGCTTTCTTT. Amino acid sequence: CASSPTRGNTEAFF.

CDR3 in DNA: TGCGCCAGCAGCTTGGACAGGGGTGAAAGCATTCAGTACTTC. Its protein product is CASSLDRGESIQYF. The genes are TRBV5-1 and TRBJ2-4, with TRBD1 matching 7 bases. The germline gives CDR1 SGHRS, CDR2 YFSETQ. This CDR3 comprises 14 residues. The ends lost 0 bases at V and 9 bases at J; junction bases unmatched: 6.

The chain couples TRBV7-9 to TRBJ2-7, with 10 positions matching TRBD2. This CDR3 spans 17 amino acids. V gave up 1 base and J gave up 3 bases; unmatched junction bases: 9. Germline V gene data show CDR1 as SEHNR and CDR2 as FQNEAQ (reference sequence). CDR3 sequence reads: CASSLGIQREGFYEQYF. The CDR3 bases are TGTGCCAGCAGCTTAGGCATCCAGCGGGAGGGCTTCTACGAGCAGTACTTC.